Below, 24 T cell receptor beta chains from the same sample are listed, as sequenced in a study of blood T cells in healthy people across ages. A second PCR of 7 to 11 cycles used a sample-barcoded 5' primer and a J-beta primer mix. One entry per CDR3 protein results from TCRdb running MiXCR on the 5' RACE reads. Of roughly 680,000 distinct CDR3 sequences listed, around a fifth are singletons. The sequenced material came from blood. These receptors were taken from a man in his 70s in good health.

This clonotype was observed a handful of times. The chain employs TRBV6-2 or TRBV6-3 and TRBJ2-6; maybe TRBD1 (6 bases). The CDR3 covers 17 residues. Per the germline V gene, CDR1 is MNHEY and CDR2 is SVGEGT. V lost 7 bases, J lost 0 bases, and 16 bases lay in between. Written as DNA, the CDR3 is TGTGCCAGCACCAAGGACAGAGATATCTCTGGGGCCAACGTCCTGACTTTC. The encoded protein is CASTKDRDISGANVLTF.

This clonotype showed up many times. The chain uses TRBV29-1 and TRBJ2-6; D unclear. Trimming took off 3 bases at V and 0 bases at J, with 6 bases between the two ends. This CDR3 comprises 14 residues. CDR1 SQVTM and CDR2 ANQGSEA come from the germline V gene. Written as DNA, the CDR3 is TGCAGCGTTGATGAAACCTCTGGGGCCAACGTCCTGACTTTC. It translates to CSVDETSGANVLTF.

This clonotype was seen a few times. The chain links TRBV10-3 to TRBJ2-5; 12 nucleotides line up with TRBD2. The CDR3 consists of 16 residues. CDR1 and CDR2 from the germline V gene are ENHRY and SYGVKD. The V gene end was trimmed by 10 bases and the J gene end by 1 base; junction bases not matched to a gene: 10. The CDR3 sequence is CATQSPTSGSQETQYF. CDR3 DNA: TGTGCCACCCAATCCCCGACTAGCGGGAGCCAAGAGACCCAGTACTTC.

In this sample, this clonotype turned up a few times. This chain uses TRBV7-9 with TRBJ2-5, with D hard to call. Matching the DNA end better, TRBJ2-1 makes the J call doubtful. CDR1 SEHNR and CDR2 FQNEAQ come from the germline V gene (reference sequence). This CDR3 is built from 14 residues. The chain's CDR3 is CASSLAGAYSEQFF. The CDR3 DNA sequence: TGTGCCAGCAGCTTAGCTGGAGCCTACAGCGAGCAGTTCTTC.

Of note for this clonotype: A much bigger clone sits one base away, suggesting this may be a read error. The rearrangement links TRBV7-2 to TRBJ2-5; possible D gene TRBD2, 6 bases. V was clipped by 4 bases and J by 4 bases, with 10 bases between them. Germline values: CDR1 SGHTA, CDR2 FQGNSA. The CDR3 length is 13 residues. The CDR3 protein is CASSSQRVETQYF. CDR3 DNA sequence: TGTGCCAGCAGCTCCCAGCGGGTAGAGACCCAGTACTTC.

The V and J genes are TRBV6-5 and TRBJ2-5, with unresolved D. The end of the DNA is better explained by TRBJ2-7, so the J call may be wrong. CDR3 length: 15 residues. CDR1 and CDR2 from the germline V gene are MNHEY and SVGAGI. This chain's CDR3 is CASSYSGETSYEQYF. In nucleotides, the CDR3 is TGTGCCAGCAGTTACTCTGGGGAAACCTCCTACGAGCAGTACTTC.

V is TRBV19 and J is TRBJ2-6; 9 bases are a match to TRBD1. CDR3 length equals 17 residues. The germline V gene encodes CDR1 LNHDA and CDR2 SQIVND (reference sequence). Trimming removed 4 bases from V and 1 base from J; junction bases left unmatched: 5. The CDR3 DNA sequence: TGTGCCAGTAGTAGGGGACAGGGTCTATCTGGGGCCAACGTCCTGACTTTC. Its translation is CASSRGQGLSGANVLTF.

J is TRBJ2-1 and V is TRBV10-3; 10 bases match TRBD2. Germline CDR1 is ENHRY and CDR2 is SYGVKD. The CDR3 runs to 13 residues. Trimming took 7 bases from V and 5 from J; bases not matched to a gene: 2. The CDR3 protein is CAITGLANNEQFF. DNA for the CDR3: TGTGCCATCACGGGACTAGCGAACAATGAGCAGTTCTTC.

With respect to this clonotype: The junction shows a germline mismatch at one end, possibly a read error. The chain uses TRBV3-1 and TRBJ2-3, with D maybe TRBD1 (6 bases). This CDR3 is 12 amino acids long. CDR1 is LGHDT, CDR2 YNNKEL, per germline (reference sequence). The CDR3 region is CASSQGPDTQYF. The CDR3 nucleotides are TGCGCCAGCAGCCAGGGGCCAGATACGCAGTATTTT.

The sample holds one count of this clonotype. The J gene is TRBJ2-1, the V gene TRBV20-1, with D possibly being TRBD1 (6 bases). Germline loops: CDR1 DFQATT, CDR2 SNEGSKA (reference sequence). The CDR3 covers 14 residues. V dropped 4 bases and J dropped 0 bases, with 10 bases sitting between them. The CDR3 region is CSANRDNSYNEQFF. The CDR3 nucleotides read TGCAGTGCTAACCGGGACAACTCCTACAATGAGCAGTTCTTC.

A remark on this clonotype: Relative to the germline gene, one junction end is altered; a read error may explain this. This sequence joins TRBV28 and TRBJ2-7; 11 bases are a match to TRBD1. The CDR3 is 15 residues long. The V gene's germline CDR1 is MDHEN and CDR2 SYDVKM. CDR3 amino acids: CAGSLPDRGRDEQYF. CDR3 DNA: TGTGCCGGCAGTCTCCCGGACAGGGGGCGCGACGAGCAGTACTTC.

This clonotype was counted a few times. This chain links TRBV4-3 with TRBJ2-1, with TRBD2 identical over 8 bases. V lost 2 bases to trimming and J lost 0 bases; unmatched junction nucleotides: 3. CDR1 is LGHNA and CDR2 is YSLEER in the germline V gene. This CDR3 region has 16 residues. The CDR3 nucleotides read TGCGCCAGCAGCCAACAAGCGGGAGACTCCTACAATGAGCAGTTCTTC. It yields the protein CASSQQAGDSYNEQFF.

Note on this clonotype: The junction differs from germline at one of its ends, possibly a read error. The CDR3 bases are TGCAGTGGTTCACCGGGACTAGCCTACGAGCAGTGCTTC. It translates to CSGSPGLAYEQCF. The V gene is TRBV20-1, the J gene TRBJ2-7; 9 bases line up with TRBD2. The CDR3 spans 13 residues. Germline lookup yields CDR1 DFQATT and CDR2 SNEGSKA (reference sequence).

This clonotype was observed many times. The chain couples TRBV12-3 or TRBV12-4 to TRBJ2-5; D is unresolved. Near its end, the DNA agrees better with TRBJ2-7, so the J call may be wrong. The CDR3 has 14 amino acids. Here the CDR3 DNA reads TGTGCCAGCAGTTCGCCCTGGGGTTCCTACGAGCAGTACTTC. Amino acids: CASSSPWGSYEQYF.

The chain links TRBV6-1 to TRBJ2-1; 8 bases agree with TRBD2. CDR1 and CDR2 (germline): MNHNS, SASEGT. The V segment lost 9 bases and the J segment 2 bases; nucleotides outside the gene matches: 6. The CDR3 totals 14 residues. CDR3 sequence: CASITSGAYNEQFF. In DNA form, the CDR3 reads TGTGCCAGTATAACTAGCGGAGCCTACAATGAGCAGTTCTTC.

The rearrangement joins TRBV5-1 to TRBJ2-5; the match to TRBD1 covers 8 bases. The V gene end was trimmed by 4 bases and the J gene end by 1 base; junction bases not matched to a gene: 6. The CDR3 is 15 residues long. Per germline, CDR1 SGHRS and CDR2 YFSETQ. CDR3 DNA: TGCGCCAGCAGCCTTAGGACAGGGTGCCAAGAGACCCAGTACTTC. The encoded protein is CASSLRTGCQETQYF.

V is TRBV20-1 and J is TRBJ2-3; D might be TRBD1 or TRBD2, each matching 6 bases. The ends were cut back, 5 bases at V and 2 bases at J, with 14 bases in the middle. Germline V gene sequence: CDR1 DFQATT, CDR2 SNEGSKA (reference sequence). The CDR3 is 14 amino acids. CDR3 bases: TGCAGTGCTCTGCGGGGACACCTCACAGATACGCAGTATTTT. Its translation is CSALRGHLTDTQYF.

The J gene is TRBJ2-4, the V gene TRBV6-6; D perhaps matches TRBD2 (6 bases). The CDR3 is made up of 14 amino acids. CDR1 and CDR2 (germline): MNHNY, SVGAGI (reference sequence). V was trimmed by 2 bases and J by 8 bases, leaving 13 bases between them. CDR3 nucleotide sequence: TGTGCCAGCAGTTACGAACGGGGGACGGACATTCAGTACTTC. Translated: CASSYERGTDIQYF.

The table lists this clonotype with a few counts. The V and J genes are TRBV20-1 and TRBJ2-3, with 10 bases lining up with TRBD2. The CDR3 is 15 residues long. Germline V CDR1 and CDR2: DFQATT, SNEGSKA (reference sequence). Trimming took 6 bases from V and 4 from J; bases not matched to a gene: 10. The CDR3, as DNA: TGCAGTGCCCCCAAAGGGCTAGCGGGAGCAGATACGCAGTATTTT. This gives the protein CSAPKGLAGADTQYF.

This clonotype has a handful of counts. The chain has TRBV15 and TRBJ1-5; 10 bases align to TRBD1. This CDR3 spans 13 amino acids. The junction had 4 bases not matched to a gene; V was cut back by 8 bases and J by 6 bases. CDR1 and CDR2 (germline): LNHNV, YYDKDF (reference sequence). The CDR3 loop reads CATSGTGVQPQHF. The CDR3 DNA is TGTGCCACCTCCGGGACAGGGGTTCAGCCCCAGCATTTT.

This clonotype was seen a handful of times. V is TRBV20-1 and J is TRBJ2-4; tentative D call: TRBD1 (6 bases). Deletions cut 5 bases from V and 1 base from J, with 9 bases between. This CDR3 is built from 13 residues. Germline loops: CDR1 DFQATT, CDR2 SNEGSKA (reference sequence). The CDR3 bases are TGCAGTGCTGCGCAGGGGGCCAAAAACATTCAGTACTTC. It is translated as CSAAQGAKNIQYF.

This clonotype was picked up a small number of times. As DNA, the CDR3 is TGTGCCAGCAGTCCGGATAGTTGGGTCGACACAGATACGCAGTATTTT. The encoded protein is CASSPDSWVDTDTQYF. V usage is TRBV12-3 or TRBV12-4 and J usage is TRBJ2-3; D unresolved. This CDR3 contains 16 residues. The V end lost 5 bases, the J end lost 2 bases, and 17 bases lay between the germline ends.

This clonotype was found once. The V call is TRBV7-2, the J call TRBJ2-1; no reliable D call. The CDR3 totals 17 residues. Per the germline V gene, CDR1 is SGHTA and CDR2 is FQGNSA. Trimming removed 0 bases from V and 4 bases from J, with 16 bases in between. The CDR3 DNA follows: TGTGCCAGCAGCTTAGCCCCGGGCATGGTGGCGTACAATGAGCAGTTCTTC. Its translation: CASSLAPGMVAYNEQFF.

The chain uses TRBV10-3 and TRBJ2-5; 8 nucleotides align to TRBD1. Germline CDR1 reads ENHRY; CDR2 reads SYGVKD. V was clipped by 5 bases and J by 5 bases; unmatched bases: 4. This CDR3 comprises 13 residues. In DNA, the CDR3 is TGTGCCATCAGTCAACAGGGGGATGAGACCCAGTACTTC. This encodes CAISQQGDETQYF.